Below are 26 T cell receptor beta chains sequenced from a single sample in a study of T cell clones after liver transplantation. The table came from immunoSEQ multiplex PCR; TCRdb's copy has only in-frame clones and leaves some out. Of about 68,000 clones in the sample, almost 95% are singletons; the top ten hold 0.85% to 1%. The sample was CD4+ T cells from blood, taken approximately 25 months after liver transplant. These receptor sequences come from a human patient who received a liver transplant. A subset of T cells may come from the graft donor.

J is TRBJ1-1 and V is TRBV29-1; possibly TRBD1 for D (5 bases). The germline gives CDR1 SQVTM, CDR2 ANQGSEA. The CDR3 consists of 12 residues. The DNA for the CDR3 is TGCCTCGGTCTCCGGGGGGGCACTGAAGCTTTCTTT. Translated: CLGLRGGTEAFF.

The V and J genes are TRBV30 and TRBJ1-1; D gene uncertain. Trimming cost V 5 bases and J 3 bases, with 10 bases left between them. This CDR3 is built from 12 residues. In germline, CDR1 is GTSNPN, CDR2 SVGIG (reference sequence). The CDR3: CAWLTDYTEAFF. CDR3 bases: TGTGCCTGGCTTACCGACTACACTGAAGCTTTCTTT.

This chain links TRBV7-6 with TRBJ2-5; D unresolved. Germline CDR1 and CDR2: SGHVS and FNYEAQ. V was shortened by 0 bases and J by 4 bases, with 3 bases between the two germline ends. This CDR3 is built from 12 residues. The CDR3 bases are TGTGCCAGCAGCTTAGCGTCAGAGACCCAGTACTTC. Translating it yields CASSLASETQYF.

V and J are TRBV29-1 and TRBJ2-1; TRBD2 agrees at 8 bases. V trimming: 5 bases; J trimming: 8 bases; junction bases outside the gene matches: 11. CDR3 size: 14 residues. CDR1 and CDR2 (germline): SQVTM, ANQGSEA. The CDR3, as DNA: TGCAGCGTTCCTATCGGGGCGGGAGGCCATGAGCAGTTCTTC. Protein: CSVPIGAGGHEQFF.

The J gene is TRBJ2-3, the V gene TRBV19; D not resolved. The CDR3 sequence is 13 residues long. Germline values: CDR1 LNHDA, CDR2 SQIVND (reference sequence). V lost 2 bases and J lost 2, with 5 bases in between. The CDR3 protein is CASSIHYTDTQYF. In DNA, the CDR3 is TGTGCCAGTAGTATACACTACACAGATACGCAGTATTTT.

The V and J genes are TRBV5-1 and TRBJ2-1; D uncertain. Per germline, CDR1 SGHRS and CDR2 YFSETQ. Trimming left V 0 bases short and J 8 bases short, with 3 bases between. This CDR3 is 11 amino acids long. CDR3 region: CASSLAYEQFF. Here the CDR3 DNA reads TGCGCCAGCAGCTTGGCCTATGAGCAGTTCTTC.

This chain joins TRBV9 and TRBJ2-3; 9 nucleotides align to TRBD2. Germline V gene lookup returns CDR1 SGDLS and CDR2 YYNGEE. The CDR3 runs to 20 residues. The J segment lost 4 bases and the V segment lost 2 bases, leaving 20 bases of the junction unmatched. The CDR3 spells CASSVSAVAGELRAPDTQYF. CDR3 DNA: TGTGCCAGCAGCGTTTCGGCGGTAGCGGGAGAATTGCGGGCCCCAGATACGCAGTATTTT.

The rearrangement uses TRBV7-9 and TRBJ2-5, with a possible D match to TRBD2 (6 bases). V was trimmed by 6 bases and J by 6 bases, leaving 11 bases between them. Germline values: CDR1 SEHNR, CDR2 FQNEAQ (reference sequence). The CDR3 consists of 12 residues. The CDR3 here is CASREGSQTQYF. The DNA of the CDR3 is TGTGCCAGCAGGGAGGGCTCACAGACCCAGTACTTC.

The chain is built from TRBV4-2 and TRBJ2-7, with D possibly being TRBD2 (6 bases). The germline V gene encodes CDR1 LGHNA and CDR2 YNFKEQ. The CDR3 is 13 residues long. The V end lost 5 bases, the J end lost 9 bases, and 17 bases lay between the germline ends. CDR3 bases: TGTGCCAGCAGCGAGCGGGTTACCCTACGGCAGTACTTC. Protein sequence: CASSERVTLRQYF.

The DNA for the CDR3 is TGCGCCAGCAGCCAAGTATGGGGAGACACTGAAGCTTTCTTT. Translated: CASSQVWGDTEAFF. V is TRBV4-1 and J is TRBJ1-1; D gene ambiguous. CDR1 is MGHRA, CDR2 YSYEKL, per germline. The CDR3 loop spans 14 amino acids. Trimming stripped 1 base from V and 3 bases from J, with 9 bases between.

This clone appeared a single time. The rearrangement links TRBV12-5 to TRBJ1-2, with 9 bases identical to TRBD1. Per the germline V gene, CDR1 is LGHNT and CDR2 is FRNRAP. CDR3 length equals 14 residues. The J segment lost 6 bases and the V segment lost 3 bases, leaving 5 bases of the junction unmatched. This chain's CDR3 is CASGLGTGGNGYTF. The CDR3 bases are TGTGCTAGTGGTTTAGGTACAGGGGGCAATGGCTACACCTTC. Supplemented by reference TRBV12-5 and TRBJ1-2, the full variable domain reads DARVTQTPRHKVTEMGQEVTMRCQPILGHNTVFWYRQTMMQGLELLAYFRNRAPLDDSGMPKDRFSAEMPDATLATLKIQPSEPRDSAVYFCASGLGTGGNGYTFGSGTRLTVV.

The V call is TRBV12-5, the J call TRBJ2-3; perhaps TRBD1 as D (6 bases). Germline V CDR1 and CDR2: LGHNT, FRNRAP. The CDR3 length is 14 residues. Trimming took 6 bases from V and 2 from J, leaving 12 bases between them. This CDR3 reads CASGPQGTTDTQYF. In DNA, the CDR3 is TGTGCTAGTGGCCCACAGGGAACCACAGATACGCAGTATTTT.

The rearrangement joins TRBV7-2 to TRBJ2-2, with TRBD2 matching over 10 bases. J lost 0 bases, V lost 0 bases, and 4 bases had no gene match. The germline gives CDR1 SGHTA, CDR2 FQGNSA. The CDR3 sequence is 18 residues long. The CDR3 loop reads CASSLAVGLAANTGELFF. The CDR3 DNA follows: TGTGCCAGCAGCTTAGCAGTAGGACTAGCGGCGAACACCGGGGAGCTGTTTTTT. The variable domain in full, completed from reference TRBV7-2 and TRBJ2-2, reads GAGVSQSPSNKVTEKGKDVELRCDPISGHTALYWYRQSLGQGLEFLIYFQGNSAPDKSGLPSDRFSAERTGGSVSTLTIQRTQQEDSAVYLCASSLAVGLAANTGELFFGEGSRLTVL.

The rearrangement joins TRBV18 to TRBJ2-1, with 8 positions matching TRBD2. V gave up 6 bases and J gave up 5 bases; unmatched junction bases: 9. The CDR3 runs to 15 residues. Germline loops: CDR1 KGHSH, CDR2 LQKENI. The CDR3 region has the DNA TGTGCCAGCTCCTTGGCGGGAGGATTCGACAATGAGCAGTTCTTC. Protein sequence: CASSLAGGFDNEQFF.

A word on this clone: Other DNA sequences from this sample encode an identical CDR3 as well. This chain uses TRBV5-1 with TRBJ2-3; no firm D call. The CDR3 extends over 12 amino acids. Per the germline V gene, CDR1 is SGHRS and CDR2 is YFSETQ. The germline V and J ends were trimmed by 0 bases and 4 bases, with 3 bases remaining between them. As DNA, the CDR3 is TGCGCCAGCAGCTTGGTATCAGATACGCAGTATTTT. The encoded protein is CASSLVSDTQYF. The full variable domain, its missing parts supplied by reference TRBV5-1 and TRBJ2-3, is KAGVTQTPRYLIKTRGQQVTLSCSPISGHRSVSWYQQTPGQGLQFLFEYFSETQRNKGNFPGRFSGRQFSNSRSEMNVSTLELGDSALYLCASSLVSDTQYFGPGTRLTVL.

This clone was observed once. This sequence joins TRBV18 and TRBJ2-5; 7 nucleotides line up with TRBD2. CDR1 is KGHSH, CDR2 LQKENI, per germline. The CDR3 runs 14 residues. The junction had 4 bases not matched to a gene; V was cut back by 6 bases and J by 0 bases. CDR3 residues: CASSLTSDQETQYF. The CDR3 region has the DNA TGTGCCAGCTCCCTTACTAGCGACCAAGAGACCCAGTACTTC.

This chain links TRBV27 with TRBJ2-1; 10 bases match TRBD2. Per germline, CDR1 MNHEY and CDR2 SMNVEV (reference sequence). The CDR3 spans 22 residues. After removal of 4 bases from V and 5 bases from J, the junction contained 26 bases not matched to a gene. The CDR3 is CASSYFGLLAGETGGRHNEQFF. CDR3 DNA sequence: TGTGCCAGCAGTTACTTTGGACTTCTAGCGGGAGAAACGGGCGGTAGGCACAATGAGCAGTTCTTC.

The V and J genes are TRBV7-2 and TRBJ2-5; D is possibly TRBD2 (5 bases). Germline CDR1 is SGHTA and CDR2 is FQGNSA. Trimming removed 1 base at V and 5 bases at J, with 20 bases between. CDR3 length: 17 residues. For the CDR3, the DNA is TGTGCCAGCAGCTTAGGGGTCGTAGGTGCTGGCGGGGAGACCCAGTACTTC. Protein sequence: CASSLGVVGAGGETQYF.

The genes are TRBV5-6 and TRBJ1-1; no clear D. Germline-derived CDR1 and CDR2 are SGHDT and YYEEEE. The CDR3 runs 13 residues. V was trimmed by 2 bases and J by 7 bases, leaving 12 bases between them. Here the CDR3 DNA reads TGTGCCAGCAGCTTCTGGCGGTATCGTGAAGCTTTCTTT. Protein product: CASSFWRYREAFF.

V and J are TRBV28 and TRBJ1-1, with D hard to call. V gave up 7 bases and J gave up 6 bases, with 9 bases separating them. CDR3 size: 11 residues. Germline V gives CDR1 MDHEN, CDR2 SYDVKM. The DNA for the CDR3 is TGTGCCAGCACCAGAATACCTGAAGCTTTCTTT. Protein sequence: CASTRIPEAFF.

This rearrangement joins TRBV5-1 to TRBJ2-5; maybe TRBD1 (6 bases). CDR1 is SGHRS, CDR2 YFSETQ, per germline. The V gene lost 3 bases and the J gene lost 1 base, with 10 bases spanning the gap. The CDR3 runs to 14 residues. The CDR3 sequence is CASSYRDTQETQYF. In nucleotides, the CDR3 is TGCGCCAGCAGCTACCGGGACACCCAAGAGACCCAGTACTTC.

The V gene is TRBV28, the J gene TRBJ2-1; TRBD1 is a possible D gene (6 bases). Trimming cost V 4 bases and J 1 base, with 8 bases left between them. The germline CDR1 and CDR2 sequences are MDHEN and SYDVKM. CDR3 length equals 14 residues. As DNA, the CDR3 is TGTGCCAGCAGTTCTGGGACATCCTACAATGAGCAGTTCTTC. Encoded protein: CASSSGTSYNEQFF.

CDR3 sequence (DNA): TGTGCCACCAGCAGGATGACTAGTTCTTGGGACAATGAGCAGTTCTTC. It yields the protein CATSRMTSSWDNEQFF. V and J are TRBV15 and TRBJ2-1; TRBD2 is a possible D gene (6 bases). Trimming left V 3 bases short and J 5 bases short, with 17 bases between. CDR1 and CDR2 from the germline V gene are LNHNV and YYDKDF (reference sequence). The CDR3 covers 16 residues. Looking up the rest from reference TRBV15 and TRBJ2-1 gives the full variable domain: DAMVIQNPRYQVTQFGKPVTLSCSQTLNHNVMYWYQQKSSQAPKLLFHYYDKDFNNEADTPDNFQSRRPNTSFCFLDIRSPGLGDTAMYLCATSRMTSSWDNEQFFGPGTRLTVL.

A single count supports this clone. V and J are TRBV5-1 and TRBJ2-5, with 7 bases identical to TRBD2. Germline trimming cut 9 bases from V and 1 base from J; bases unmatched to any gene: 6. CDR1 and CDR2 (germline): SGHRS, YFSETQ. The CDR3 consists of 13 residues. In nucleotides, the CDR3 is TGCGCCACCGCCAGGGAGGGCCAAGAGACCCAGTACTTC. It yields the protein CATAREGQETQYF.

The chain is built from TRBV19 and TRBJ2-3; weak D call: TRBD1 (6 bases). The V end was cut by 6 bases, the J end by 5 bases, with 18 bases between. The CDR3 spans 15 residues. Germline loops: CDR1 LNHDA, CDR2 SQIVND (reference sequence). The CDR3 region has the DNA TGTGCCAGTAGGAGACAGGATGTTGGGATAGATACGCAGTATTTT. As protein: CASRRQDVGIDTQYF.

The chain is built from TRBV4-2 and TRBJ1-5; the D is unclear. Germline CDR1 reads LGHNA; CDR2 reads YNFKEQ. The CDR3 loop spans 14 amino acids. Trimming removed 6 bases from V and 0 bases from J, with 9 bases in between. CDR3 DNA: TGTGCCAGCAGAATGATAGGTAGCAATCAGCCCCAGCATTTT. Translated: CASRMIGSNQPQHF.